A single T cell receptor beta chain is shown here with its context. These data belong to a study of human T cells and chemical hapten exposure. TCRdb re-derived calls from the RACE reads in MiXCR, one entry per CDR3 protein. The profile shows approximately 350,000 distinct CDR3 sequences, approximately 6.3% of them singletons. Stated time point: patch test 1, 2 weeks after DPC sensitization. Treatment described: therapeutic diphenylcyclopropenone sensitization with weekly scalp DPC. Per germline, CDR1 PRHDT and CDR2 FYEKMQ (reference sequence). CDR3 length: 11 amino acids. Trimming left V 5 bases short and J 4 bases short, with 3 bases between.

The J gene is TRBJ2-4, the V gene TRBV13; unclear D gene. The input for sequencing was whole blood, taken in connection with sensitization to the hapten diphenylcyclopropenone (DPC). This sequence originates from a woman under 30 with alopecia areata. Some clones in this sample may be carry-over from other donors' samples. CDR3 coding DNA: TGTGCCAGCAGCGCGAAAAACATTCAGTACTTC. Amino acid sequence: CASSAKNIQYF.